A single sample is the source of the 3 T cell receptor beta chains below, sequenced in a study of T cells in Graves' hyperthyroidism and ophthalmopathy. RNA transcripts yielded amplified TCR beta CDR3 regions. The primer set for the first-round RT-PCR of the TCR CDR3 was HTBI. MiXCR, applied by TCRdb to the multiplex PCR reads, yields one record per CDR3 protein. The repertoire holds 300,000 to 450,000 distinct CDR3 sequences, with approximately 15% as singletons. The material sequenced was blood. The receptors derive from a woman aged 60-70 years with Graves' hyperthyroidism.

V and J are TRBV12-3 or TRBV12-4 and TRBJ2-1, with TRBD2 matching 11 bases. Trimming at V came to 5 bases and at J to 8 bases, leaving 5 bases not matched to a gene. This CDR3 spans 14 amino acids. The CDR3 loop reads CASSQLAGVHEQFF. The CDR3 coding sequence is TGTGCCAGCAGTCAACTAGCGGGAGTCCATGAGCAGTTCTTC.

This clonotype was picked up many times. The CDR3 is CASSLITYNEQFF. CDR3 DNA: TGTGCCAGCAGTTTGATTACCTACAATGAGCAGTTCTTC. The chain carries TRBV28 and TRBJ2-1; D uncertain. The CDR3 extends over 13 amino acids. Germline CDR1 MDHEN, CDR2 SYDVKM. Trimming left V 3 bases short and J 2 bases short, with 5 bases between.

The gene calls are TRBV18 and TRBJ2-2; D is undetermined. The germline gives CDR1 KGHSH, CDR2 LQKENI. V lost 2 bases and J 7 bases, leaving 8 bases between the germline ends. The CDR3 covers 13 residues. The CDR3 protein is CASSPSPFGELFF. The CDR3, as DNA: TGTGCCAGCTCACCAAGTCCATTCGGGGAGCTGTTTTTT.